The present entry profiles one T cell receptor beta chain with its context. Its target is unknown. TCRdb used MiXCR to reprocess the RT-PCR reads, holding one entry per CDR3 protein. The table includes hundreds of thousands of distinct CDR3 sequences, around 22% detected once. This sample was taken from a study of response to subunit inactivated influenza vaccine. Points from the study as a whole: The authors offered the suggestion that each seasonal influenza vaccination recruits few new T cells.

This CDR3 is built from 15 residues. CDR1 and CDR2 (germline): DFQATT, SNEGSKA (reference sequence). V dropped 2 bases and J dropped 1 base, with 14 bases sitting between them. The receptor was isolated from a man aged 50-75 years who received an inactivated influenza vaccine. Sequenced here: PBMCs from blood, sampled about 20 months after vaccination. J is TRBJ1-1 and V is TRBV20-1, with a tentative D call TRBD1 (5 bases). The CDR3, as DNA: TGCAGTGCTAGAAATCAGGCCGGGGGGAACACTGAAGCTTTCTTT. The encoded protein is CSARNQAGGNTEAFF.